These 7 T cell receptor beta chains were sequenced from one sample in a study of human T cells and chemical hapten exposure. Time point specified: patch test 1, 2 weeks after DPC sensitization. Treatment meaning: therapeutic diphenylcyclopropenone sensitization with weekly scalp DPC. TCRdb recomputed calls from the RACE reads with MiXCR, one row per CDR3 protein. The sample includes about 120,000 distinct CDR3 sequences, roughly 13% of them seen just once. The starting material was whole blood, obtained in connection with sensitization to the hapten diphenylcyclopropenone (DPC). These receptors were collected from a man aged 18 to 29 with alopecia areata. Some clones in this sample may be carry-over from other donors' samples.

This sequence joins TRBV12-3 or TRBV12-4 and TRBJ2-1; TRBD1 aligns across 7 bases. V gave up 6 bases and J gave up 7 bases; unmatched junction bases: 12. The CDR3 sequence is 15 residues long. CDR3 in amino acids: CASRAVRGFGNEQFF. The DNA for the CDR3 is TGTGCCAGCAGGGCTGTCAGGGGGTTTGGGAATGAGCAGTTCTTC.

This clonotype was recorded a few times. This chain joins TRBV28 and TRBJ1-5; D is unclear. V was pared by 4 bases and J by 1 base, with 8 bases between. The CDR3 has 14 amino acids. CDR1 MDHEN and CDR2 SYDVKM come from the germline V gene. The CDR3: CASSSGRSNQPQHF. CDR3 DNA sequence: TGTGCCAGCAGTTCTGGACGAAGCAATCAGCCCCAGCATTTT.

This chain uses TRBV13 with TRBJ2-5; 7 bases match TRBD2. The CDR3 sequence is 14 residues long. V lost 3 bases and J lost 3; bases outside the gene matches: 4. Germline values: CDR1 PRHDT, CDR2 FYEKMQ (reference sequence). The chain's CDR3 is CASSLSGEKETQYF. For the CDR3, the DNA is TGTGCCAGCAGCTTGAGCGGGGAAAAAGAGACCCAGTACTTC.

This clonotype has a count of ten or more. The gene calls are TRBV4-3 and TRBJ1-1; 7 nucleotides match TRBD1. The CDR3 covers 12 residues. J gave up 11 bases and V 2 bases, and 5 bases lay outside the gene matches. Germline V gene data show CDR1 as LGHNA and CDR2 as YSLEER. The CDR3 nucleotides read TGCGCCAGCAGCCAAAGAACAGGGGAGGCTTTCTTT. Protein product: CASSQRTGEAFF.

This clonotype was observed at least ten times. J is TRBJ2-7 and V is TRBV2; D unclear. The CDR3 contains 15 residues. The V and J ends lost 1 base and 0 bases respectively, with 10 bases between them. Looked up from germline, CDR1 is SNHLY and CDR2 is FYNNEI. This CDR3 is CASSEVDRSSYEQYV. The CDR3 DNA follows: TGTGCCAGCAGTGAAGTGGACCGCAGCTCCTACGAGCAGTACGTC.

The chain combines TRBV9 with TRBJ2-2; 8 bases map to TRBD2. Germline V CDR1 and CDR2: SGDLS, YYNGEE. The CDR3 spans 15 residues. The V segment lost 4 bases and the J segment 5 bases; nucleotides outside the gene matches: 7. CDR3 in amino acids: CASSTRTSSTGELFF. In nucleotides, the CDR3 is TGTGCCAGCAGCACCCGGACTAGCTCTACCGGGGAGCTGTTTTTT.

This clonotype was seen more than once but under ten times. The V and J genes are TRBV4-1 and TRBJ1-1, with D tentatively TRBD1 (5 bases). Germline CDR1 reads MGHRA; CDR2 reads YSYEKL. V was shortened by 3 bases and J by 0 bases, with 14 bases between the two germline ends. The CDR3 spans 16 residues. CDR3 region: CASSQSLGRMNTEAFF. Written as DNA, the CDR3 is TGCGCCAGCAGCCAGAGCCTGGGACGGATGAACACTGAAGCTTTCTTT.